The rows below give T cell receptor beta chains drawn from one sample of a study of vaccination and CD4 T cells after COVID-19. For these receptors, no antigen is known. TCRdb recomputed calls from the PCR reads with MiXCR, one row per CDR3 protein. The table lists 20,000 to 30,000 distinct CDR3 sequences, 40% to 50% of them singletons. Sequences were derived from CD4+ T cells from blood, cultured in vitro, sampled about 7 months after SARS-CoV-2 vaccination. The receptors derive from a human donor who had recovered from COVID-19. Both conserved end residues are part of each CDR3. The D gene is left open where the match is weak. The size of a clone is reported for some rows only, either as once, few or many, or as a class for expanded clones.

clone size: few; D gene: TRBD1; V gene: TRBV20-1; CDR3 length: 14; J gene: TRBJ2-3; CDR3 protein: CSADRGSSTDTQYF; CDR3 DNA: TGCAGTGCCGACAGGGGATCTAGCACAGATACGCAGTATTTT
clone size: -; D gene: TRBD1; V gene: TRBV20-1; CDR3 length: 14; J gene: TRBJ1-1; CDR3 protein: CSARDWDRNTEAFF; CDR3 DNA: TGCAGTGCTAGAGACTGGGACAGGAACACTGAAGCTTTCTTT
clone size: -; D gene: -; V gene: TRBV19; CDR3 length: 11; J gene: TRBJ2-1; CDR3 protein: CASTLGSQQFF; CDR3 DNA: TGTGCCAGTACCCTTGGTAGTCAGCAGTTCTTC
clone size: -; D gene: -; V gene: TRBV7-9; CDR3 length: 19; J gene: TRBJ2-1; CDR3 protein: CASSPTKEGPERWDNEQFF; CDR3 DNA: TGTGCCAGCAGCCCTACTAAGGAGGGTCCGGAACGCTGGGACAATGAGCAGTTCTTC
clone size: -; D gene: -; V gene: TRBV2; CDR3 length: 12; J gene: TRBJ2-7; CDR3 protein: CASSPDLVVQYF; CDR3 DNA: TGTGCCAGCAGTCCCGACCTGGTGGTGCAGTACTTC
clone size: -; D gene: -; V gene: TRBV6-1; CDR3 length: 17; J gene: TRBJ2-1; CDR3 protein: CVSSDVGWWGVDNEQFF; CDR3 DNA: TGTGTCAGCAGTGACGTCGGTTGGTGGGGTGTGGACAATGAGCAGTTCTTC
clone size: -; D gene: TRBD2; V gene: TRBV20-1; CDR3 length: 15; J gene: TRBJ2-7; CDR3 protein: CSASDSGRSSYEQYF; CDR3 DNA: TGCAGTGCTAGCGATAGCGGGAGGTCTTCCTACGAGCAGTACTTC
clone size: -; D gene: -; V gene: TRBV7-2; CDR3 length: 11; J gene: TRBJ2-1; CDR3 protein: CASAPTSEQFF; CDR3 DNA: TGTGCCAGCGCCCCAACTAGTGAGCAGTTCTTC
clone size: -; D gene: -; V gene: TRBV19; CDR3 length: 13; J gene: TRBJ2-1; CDR3 protein: CASRGRVLNEQFF; CDR3 DNA: TGTGCCAGCAGGGGACGAGTATTGAATGAGCAGTTCTTC
clone size: few; D gene: -; V gene: TRBV20-1; CDR3 length: 10; J gene: TRBJ2-7; CDR3 protein: CSASYGEQYF; CDR3 DNA: TGCAGTGCTAGTTATGGCGAGCAGTACTTC
clone size: -; D gene: -; V gene: TRBV6-1; CDR3 length: 13; J gene: TRBJ2-5; CDR3 protein: CASSVEGEETQYF; CDR3 DNA: TGTGCCAGCAGTGTAGAGGGGGAAGAGACCCAGTACTTC
clone size: -; D gene: -; V gene: TRBV24-1; CDR3 length: 18; J gene: TRBJ2-7; CDR3 protein: CATSDQQDKGHPSYEQYF; CDR3 DNA: TGTGCCACCAGTGACCAACAGGACAAGGGTCATCCGTCGTACGAGCAGTACTTC
clone size: few; D gene: TRBD1; V gene: TRBV18; CDR3 length: 14; J gene: TRBJ1-5; CDR3 protein: CASSPGQSHQPQHF; CDR3 DNA: TGTGCCAGCTCACCGGGACAGAGTCATCAGCCCCAGCATTTT
clone size: few; D gene: -; V gene: TRBV20-1; CDR3 length: 13; J gene: TRBJ2-3; CDR3 protein: CSAYTTLGDTQYF; CDR3 DNA: TGCAGTGCTTACACTACTTTGGGAGATACGCAGTATTTT
clone size: -; D gene: -; V gene: TRBV20-1; CDR3 length: 16; J gene: TRBJ1-3; CDR3 protein: CSARGQRSLGGNTIYF; CDR3 DNA: TGCAGTGCTAGGGGACAACGGTCCCTGGGAGGAAACACCATATATTTT
clone size: -; D gene: TRBD2; V gene: TRBV27; CDR3 length: 15; J gene: TRBJ2-3; CDR3 protein: CATRTSGRVADTQYF; CDR3 DNA: TGTGCCACCCGGACTAGCGGGAGGGTTGCAGATACGCAGTATTTT
clone size: -; D gene: -; V gene: TRBV6-4; CDR3 length: 15; J gene: TRBJ2-3; CDR3 protein: CASSESGRPGSTQYF; CDR3 DNA: TGTGCCAGCAGTGAGTCGGGGAGGCCCGGTAGTACGCAGTATTTT
clone size: -; D gene: TRBD2; V gene: TRBV4-3; CDR3 length: 15; J gene: TRBJ2-1; CDR3 protein: CASSQGSGRAREQFF; CDR3 DNA: TGCGCCAGCAGCCAGGGAAGCGGGAGGGCTCGTGAGCAGTTCTTC
clone size: -; D gene: -; V gene: TRBV20-1; CDR3 length: 13; J gene: TRBJ2-3; CDR3 protein: CSGPGAYADTQYF; CDR3 DNA: TGCAGTGGGCCAGGGGCATATGCAGATACGCAGTATTTT
clone size: few; D gene: TRBD1; V gene: TRBV7-9; CDR3 length: 16; J gene: TRBJ2-7; CDR3 protein: CASSTNLNTGAYEQYF; CDR3 DNA: TGTGCCAGCAGCACCAACCTGAATACAGGGGCCTACGAGCAGTACTTC
clone size: -; D gene: -; V gene: TRBV7-2; CDR3 length: 14; J gene: TRBJ2-1; CDR3 protein: CASCRQSSYNEQFF; CDR3 DNA: TGTGCCAGCTGTCGACAGAGCTCCTACAATGAGCAGTTCTTC
clone size: few; D gene: TRBD2; V gene: TRBV19; CDR3 length: 19; J gene: TRBJ2-3; CDR3 protein: CASSKGWGLAGRGQGTQYF; CDR3 DNA: TGTGCCAGTAGTAAAGGCTGGGGACTAGCGGGCCGAGGGCAGGGTACGCAGTATTTT
clone size: once; D gene: TRBD1; V gene: TRBV5-5; CDR3 length: 14; J gene: TRBJ2-5; CDR3 protein: CASSGSQGLETQYF; CDR3 DNA: TGTGCCAGCAGCGGATCACAGGGGCTGGAGACCCAGTACTTC
clone size: -; D gene: -; V gene: TRBV7-2; CDR3 length: 13; J gene: TRBJ2-5; CDR3 protein: CASSSGGGETQYF; CDR3 DNA: TGTGCCAGCAGTTCGGGTGGGGGAGAGACCCAGTACTTC
clone size: -; D gene: TRBD2; V gene: TRBV20-1; CDR3 length: 20; J gene: TRBJ2-3; CDR3 protein: CSARDLFRTSGRASTDTQYF; CDR3 DNA: TGCAGTGCTAGAGATCTATTTAGGACTAGCGGGAGGGCTAGCACAGATACGCAGTATTTT
clone size: few; D gene: -; V gene: TRBV27; CDR3 length: 13; J gene: TRBJ2-2; CDR3 protein: CASKMGGTGELFF; CDR3 DNA: TGTGCCAGCAAAATGGGGGGCACCGGGGAGCTGTTTTTT
clone size: -; D gene: -; V gene: TRBV19; CDR3 length: 14; J gene: TRBJ1-2; CDR3 protein: CASSIEGLAVGYTF; CDR3 DNA: TGTGCCAGTAGTATAGAGGGTCTGGCTGTCGGCTACACCTTC
clone size: -; D gene: TRBD2; V gene: TRBV20-1; CDR3 length: 16; J gene: TRBJ2-1; CDR3 protein: CSASEAGGSTYNEQFF; CDR3 DNA: TGCAGTGCTAGTGAAGCGGGAGGGTCGACCTACAATGAGCAGTTCTTC
clone size: -; D gene: TRBD2; V gene: TRBV20-1; CDR3 length: 14; J gene: TRBJ2-3; CDR3 protein: CSAGPGLAGDTQYF; CDR3 DNA: TGCAGTGCTGGACCGGGACTAGCAGGGGATACGCAGTATTTT
clone size: -; D gene: -; V gene: TRBV6-2/TRBV6-3; CDR3 length: 18; J gene: TRBJ2-7; CDR3 protein: CASNSGLPTWTEPYEQYF; CDR3 DNA: TGTGCCAGCAACTCTGGCCTTCCGACGTGGACAGAGCCCTACGAGCAGTACTTC
clone size: few; D gene: TRBD2; V gene: TRBV20-1; CDR3 length: 17; J gene: TRBJ2-7; CDR3 protein: CSANQEGLAGGLGEQYF; CDR3 DNA: TGCAGTGCAAACCAAGAGGGACTAGCGGGAGGACTGGGCGAGCAGTACTTC
clone size: -; D gene: -; V gene: TRBV5-1; CDR3 length: 15; J gene: TRBJ2-7; CDR3 protein: CASSLDSSESSEQYF; CDR3 DNA: TGCGCCAGCAGCTTGGACTCTAGCGAGTCTAGCGAGCAGTACTTC
clone size: -; D gene: TRBD2; V gene: TRBV28; CDR3 length: 15; J gene: TRBJ2-7; CDR3 protein: CASSSLAGELYEQYF; CDR3 DNA: TGTGCCAGCAGCTCCCTAGCGGGAGAGCTCTACGAGCAGTACTTC
clone size: few; D gene: -; V gene: TRBV10-2; CDR3 length: 12; J gene: TRBJ2-7; CDR3 protein: CASKSGSYEQYF; CDR3 DNA: TGCGCCAGCAAGTCCGGCTCCTACGAGCAGTACTTC
clone size: few; D gene: -; V gene: TRBV20-1; CDR3 length: 12; J gene: TRBJ1-5; CDR3 protein: CSAEDSPGPQHF; CDR3 DNA: TGCAGTGCTGAAGACAGCCCGGGGCCCCAGCATTTT
clone size: few; D gene: -; V gene: TRBV7-7; CDR3 length: 15; J gene: TRBJ2-7; CDR3 protein: CASSLSLGVAYEQYF; CDR3 DNA: TGTGCTAGCAGCTTAAGTCTGGGTGTCGCCTACGAGCAGTACTTC
clone size: few; D gene: -; V gene: TRBV20-1; CDR3 length: 14; J gene: TRBJ1-2; CDR3 protein: CSARGKQGDYGYTF; CDR3 DNA: TGCAGTGCTAGAGGGAAACAGGGAGACTATGGCTACACCTTC
clone size: -; D gene: -; V gene: TRBV7-9; CDR3 length: 15; J gene: TRBJ2-4; CDR3 protein: CASSRGGFAKNIQYF; CDR3 DNA: TGTGCCAGCAGCAGGGGGGGGTTTGCCAAAAACATTCAGTACTTC
clone size: few; D gene: TRBD1; V gene: TRBV20-1; CDR3 length: 15; J gene: TRBJ1-6; CDR3 protein: CSAREPGQSYSPLHF; CDR3 DNA: TGCAGTGCTCGAGAACCGGGACAGAGCTATTCACCCCTCCACTTT
clone size: -; D gene: TRBD2; V gene: TRBV7-8; CDR3 length: 17; J gene: TRBJ2-7; CDR3 protein: CASSLPRRLAINSEQYF; CDR3 DNA: TGTGCCAGCAGCTTACCCCGCCGACTAGCCATTAACAGCGAGCAGTACTTC
clone size: -; D gene: -; V gene: TRBV7-9; CDR3 length: 13; J gene: TRBJ1-1; CDR3 protein: CASSPDRYTEAFF; CDR3 DNA: TGTGCCAGCAGCCCGGACAGATACACTGAAGCTTTCTTT
clone size: -; D gene: -; V gene: TRBV10-3; CDR3 length: 13; J gene: TRBJ2-2; CDR3 protein: CAIRRISPGELFF; CDR3 DNA: TGTGCCATCAGGCGGATTAGCCCCGGGGAGCTGTTTTTT
clone size: -; D gene: -; V gene: TRBV15; CDR3 length: 16; J gene: TRBJ2-3; CDR3 protein: CATSIRRLPEPDTQYF; CDR3 DNA: TGTGCCACCAGCATACGCAGACTACCGGAGCCAGATACGCAGTATTTT
clone size: -; D gene: -; V gene: TRBV20-1; CDR3 length: 14; J gene: TRBJ2-2; CDR3 protein: CSATDARNTGELFF; CDR3 DNA: TGCAGTGCAACGGACGCGAGGAACACCGGGGAGCTGTTTTTT
clone size: -; D gene: -; V gene: TRBV7-2; CDR3 length: 14; J gene: TRBJ2-5; CDR3 protein: CASSLVPFIETQYF; CDR3 DNA: TGTGCCAGCAGCTTAGTCCCTTTTATCGAGACCCAGTACTTC
clone size: -; D gene: -; V gene: TRBV27; CDR3 length: 11; J gene: TRBJ2-7; CDR3 protein: CASRNLDEQYF; CDR3 DNA: TGTGCCAGCAGGAACCTAGACGAGCAGTACTTC
clone size: -; D gene: -; V gene: TRBV7-2; CDR3 length: 16; J gene: TRBJ2-5; CDR3 protein: CASSLRQYVFQETQYF; CDR3 DNA: TGTGCCAGCAGCTTAAGACAGTACGTCTTCCAAGAGACCCAGTACTTC
clone size: -; D gene: -; V gene: TRBV20-1; CDR3 length: 15; J gene: TRBJ1-5; CDR3 protein: CSAVRGEEVNQPQHF; CDR3 DNA: TGCAGTGCCGTAAGGGGTGAAGAGGTCAATCAGCCCCAGCATTTT
clone size: few; D gene: -; V gene: TRBV10-3; CDR3 length: 12; J gene: TRBJ2-3; CDR3 protein: CATEDSTDTQYF; CDR3 DNA: TGTGCCACCGAGGACAGTACAGATACGCAGTATTTT
clone size: once; D gene: -; V gene: TRBV6-5; CDR3 length: 12; J gene: TRBJ1-2; CDR3 protein: CASSYSNYGYTF; CDR3 DNA: TGTGCCAGCAGTTACTCGAACTATGGCTACACCTTC
clone size: -; D gene: -; V gene: TRBV19; CDR3 length: 15; J gene: TRBJ1-2; CDR3 protein: CASTGEQVTNYGYTF; CDR3 DNA: TGTGCCAGTACGGGGGAACAGGTTACTAACTATGGCTACACCTTC
clone size: few; D gene: -; V gene: TRBV5-8; CDR3 length: 13; J gene: TRBJ2-2; CDR3 protein: CASSSGSSGELFF; CDR3 DNA: TGTGCCAGCAGCTCCGGCTCTTCCGGGGAGCTGTTTTTT